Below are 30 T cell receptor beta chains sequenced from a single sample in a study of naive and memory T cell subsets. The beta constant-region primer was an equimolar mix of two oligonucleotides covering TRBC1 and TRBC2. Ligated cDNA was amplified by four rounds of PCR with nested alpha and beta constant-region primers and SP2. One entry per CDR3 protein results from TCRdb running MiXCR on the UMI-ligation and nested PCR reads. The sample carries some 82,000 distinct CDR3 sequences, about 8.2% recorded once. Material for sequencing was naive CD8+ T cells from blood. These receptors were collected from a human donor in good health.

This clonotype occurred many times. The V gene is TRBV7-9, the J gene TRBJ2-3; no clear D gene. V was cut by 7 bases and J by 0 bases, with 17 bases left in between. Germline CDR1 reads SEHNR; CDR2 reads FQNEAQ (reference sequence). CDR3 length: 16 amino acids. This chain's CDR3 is CASTNPEITSTDTQYF. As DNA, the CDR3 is TGTGCCAGCACCAATCCGGAGATTACTAGCACAGATACGCAGTATTTT.

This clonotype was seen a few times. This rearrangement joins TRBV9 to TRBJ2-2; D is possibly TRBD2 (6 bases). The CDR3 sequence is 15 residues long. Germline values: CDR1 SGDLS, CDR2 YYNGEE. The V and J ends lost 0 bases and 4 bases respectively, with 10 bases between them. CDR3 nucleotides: TGTGCCAGCAGCGTAGCATTCGGGGGCACCGGGGAGCTGTTTTTT. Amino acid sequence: CASSVAFGGTGELFF.

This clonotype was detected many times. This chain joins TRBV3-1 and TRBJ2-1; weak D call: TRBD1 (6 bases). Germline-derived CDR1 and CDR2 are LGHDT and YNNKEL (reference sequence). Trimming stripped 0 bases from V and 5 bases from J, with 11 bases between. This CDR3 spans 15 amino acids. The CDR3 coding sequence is TGTGCCAGCAGCCAAGAAACAGGGAGCAACAATGAGCAGTTCTTC. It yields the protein CASSQETGSNNEQFF.

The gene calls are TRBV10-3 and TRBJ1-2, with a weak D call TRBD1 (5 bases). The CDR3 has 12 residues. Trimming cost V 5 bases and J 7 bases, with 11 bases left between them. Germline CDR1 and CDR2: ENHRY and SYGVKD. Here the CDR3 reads CAISRDDGGYTF. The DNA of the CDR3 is TGTGCCATCAGTAGGGACGATGGTGGCTACACCTTC.

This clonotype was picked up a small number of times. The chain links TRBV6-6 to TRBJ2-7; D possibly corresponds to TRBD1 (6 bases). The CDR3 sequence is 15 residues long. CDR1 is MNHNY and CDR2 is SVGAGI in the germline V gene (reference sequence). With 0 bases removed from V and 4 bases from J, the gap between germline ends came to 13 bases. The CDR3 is CASSYSGTNGYEQYF. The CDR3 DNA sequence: TGTGCCAGCAGTTACTCGGGGACAAATGGGTACGAGCAGTACTTC.

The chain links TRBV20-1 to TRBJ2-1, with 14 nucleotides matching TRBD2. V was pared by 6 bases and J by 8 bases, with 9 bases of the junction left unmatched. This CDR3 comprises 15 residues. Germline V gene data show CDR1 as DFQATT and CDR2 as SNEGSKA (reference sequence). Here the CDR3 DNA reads TGCAGTGCCCTGGGACTAGCGGGAGACGCGGATGAGCAGTTCTTC. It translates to CSALGLAGDADEQFF.

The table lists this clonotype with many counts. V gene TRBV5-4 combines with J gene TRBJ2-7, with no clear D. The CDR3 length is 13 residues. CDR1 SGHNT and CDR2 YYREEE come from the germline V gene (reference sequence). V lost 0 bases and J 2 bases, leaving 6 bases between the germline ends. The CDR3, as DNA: TGTGCCAGCAGCTTGGGACCAACCTACGAGCAGTACTTC. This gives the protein CASSLGPTYEQYF.

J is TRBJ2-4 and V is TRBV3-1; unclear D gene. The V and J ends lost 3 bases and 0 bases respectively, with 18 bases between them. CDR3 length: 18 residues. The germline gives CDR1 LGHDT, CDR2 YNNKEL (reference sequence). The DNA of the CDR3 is TGTGCCAGCAGCCAGCGTACGAACGATTACCTAGCCAAAAACATTCAGTACTTC. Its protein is CASSQRTNDYLAKNIQYF.

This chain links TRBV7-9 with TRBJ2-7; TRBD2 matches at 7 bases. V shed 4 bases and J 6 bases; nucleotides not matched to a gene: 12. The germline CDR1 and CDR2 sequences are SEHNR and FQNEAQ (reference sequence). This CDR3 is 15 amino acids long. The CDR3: CASSSNNASGGEQYF. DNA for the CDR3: TGTGCCAGCAGCTCCAATAATGCTAGCGGAGGCGAGCAGTACTTC.

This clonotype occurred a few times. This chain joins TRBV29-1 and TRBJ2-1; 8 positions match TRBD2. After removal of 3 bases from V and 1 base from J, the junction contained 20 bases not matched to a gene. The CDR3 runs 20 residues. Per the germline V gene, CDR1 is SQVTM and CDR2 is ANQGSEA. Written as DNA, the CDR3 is TGCAGCGTTGAGGTCGGAGCGGGAGTGGGTGATCGTGGTTCCTACAATGAGCAGTTCTTC. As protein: CSVEVGAGVGDRGSYNEQFF.

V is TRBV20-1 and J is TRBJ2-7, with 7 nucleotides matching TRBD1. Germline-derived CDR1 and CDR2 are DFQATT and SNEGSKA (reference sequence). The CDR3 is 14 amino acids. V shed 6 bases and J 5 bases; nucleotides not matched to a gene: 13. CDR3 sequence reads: CSAPGTVFWDEQYF. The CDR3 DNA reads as TGCAGTGCCCCTGGGACAGTTTTTTGGGACGAGCAGTACTTC.

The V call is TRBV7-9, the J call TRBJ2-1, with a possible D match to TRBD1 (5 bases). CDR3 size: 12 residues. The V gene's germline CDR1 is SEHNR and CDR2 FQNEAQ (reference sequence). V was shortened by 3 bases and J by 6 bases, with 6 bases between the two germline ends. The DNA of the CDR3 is TGTGCCAGCAGCTTTGGGGCCAATGAGCAGTTCTTC. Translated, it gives CASSFGANEQFF.

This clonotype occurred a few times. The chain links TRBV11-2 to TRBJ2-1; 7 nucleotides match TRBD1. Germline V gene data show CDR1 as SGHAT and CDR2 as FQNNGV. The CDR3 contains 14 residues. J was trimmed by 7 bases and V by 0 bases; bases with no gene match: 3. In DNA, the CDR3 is TGTGCCAGCAGCTTAGAAGGGGGCTCGAATGAGCAGTTCTTC. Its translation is CASSLEGGSNEQFF. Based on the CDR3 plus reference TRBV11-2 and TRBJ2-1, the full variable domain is EAGVAQSPRYKIIEKRQSVAFWCNPISGHATLYWYQQILGQGPKLLIQFQNNGVVDDSQLPKDRFSAERLKGVDSTLKIQPAKLEDSAVYLCASSLEGGSNEQFFGPGTRLTVL.

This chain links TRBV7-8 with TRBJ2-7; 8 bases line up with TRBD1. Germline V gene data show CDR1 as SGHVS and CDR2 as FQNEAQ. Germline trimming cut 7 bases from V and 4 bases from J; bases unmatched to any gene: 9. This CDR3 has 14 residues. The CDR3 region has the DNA TGTGCCAGCACCTCCCGACAGGGGCCTTACGAGCAGTACTTC. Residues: CASTSRQGPYEQYF. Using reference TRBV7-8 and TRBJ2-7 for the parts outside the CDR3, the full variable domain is GAGVSQSPRYKVAKRGQDVALRCDPISGHVSLFWYQQALGQGPEFLTYFQNEAQLDKSGLPSDRFFAERPEGSVSTLKIQRTQQEDSAVYLCASTSRQGPYEQYFGPGTRLTVT.

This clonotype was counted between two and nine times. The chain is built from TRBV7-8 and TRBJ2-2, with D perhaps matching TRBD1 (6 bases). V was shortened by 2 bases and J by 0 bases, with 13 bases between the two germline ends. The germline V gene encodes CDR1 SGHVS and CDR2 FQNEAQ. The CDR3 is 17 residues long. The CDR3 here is CASSLRSGTPNTGELFF. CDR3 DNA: TGTGCCAGCAGCTTAAGGTCCGGGACACCGAACACCGGGGAGCTGTTTTTT.

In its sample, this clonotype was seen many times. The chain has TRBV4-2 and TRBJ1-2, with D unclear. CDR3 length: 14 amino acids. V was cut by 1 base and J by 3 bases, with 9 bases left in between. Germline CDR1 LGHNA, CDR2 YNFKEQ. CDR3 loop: CASSQGASDYGYTF. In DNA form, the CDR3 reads TGTGCCAGCAGCCAAGGGGCTTCCGACTATGGCTACACCTTC.

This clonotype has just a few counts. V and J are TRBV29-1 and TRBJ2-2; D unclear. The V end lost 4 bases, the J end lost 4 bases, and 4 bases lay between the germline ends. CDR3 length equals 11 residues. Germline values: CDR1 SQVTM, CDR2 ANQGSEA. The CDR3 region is CSVGTTGELFF. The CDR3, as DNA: TGCAGCGTTGGCACCACCGGGGAGCTGTTTTTT.

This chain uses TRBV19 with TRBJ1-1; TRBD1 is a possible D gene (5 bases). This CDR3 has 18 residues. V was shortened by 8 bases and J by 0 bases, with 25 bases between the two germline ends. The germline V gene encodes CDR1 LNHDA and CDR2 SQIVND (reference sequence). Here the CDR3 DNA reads TGTGCCAGTTCAGGGTCGCCCTTGGGCCCCTTAATGAACACTGAAGCTTTCTTT. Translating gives CASSGSPLGPLMNTEAFF.

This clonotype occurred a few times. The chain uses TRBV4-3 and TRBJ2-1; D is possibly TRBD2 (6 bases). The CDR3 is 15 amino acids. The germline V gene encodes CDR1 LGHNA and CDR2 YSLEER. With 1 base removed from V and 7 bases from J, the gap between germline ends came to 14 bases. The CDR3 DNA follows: TGCGCCAGCAGCCAAGTATTACTAGCTAAGAATGAGCAGTTCTTC. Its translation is CASSQVLLAKNEQFF.

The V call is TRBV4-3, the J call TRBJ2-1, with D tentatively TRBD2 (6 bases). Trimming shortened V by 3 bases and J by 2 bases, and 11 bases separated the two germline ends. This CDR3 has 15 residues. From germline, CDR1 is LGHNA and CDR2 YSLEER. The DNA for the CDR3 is TGCGCCAGCAGCCATGGCGGGAACACCTACAATGAGCAGTTCTTC. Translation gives CASSHGGNTYNEQFF.

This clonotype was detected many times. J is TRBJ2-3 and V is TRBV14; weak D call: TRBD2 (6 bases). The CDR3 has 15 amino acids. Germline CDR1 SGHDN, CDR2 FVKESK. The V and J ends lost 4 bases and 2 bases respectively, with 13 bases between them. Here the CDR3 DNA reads TGTGCCAGCAGCCGAGGAGGGCCCAACACAGATACGCAGTATTTT. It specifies CASSRGGPNTDTQYF. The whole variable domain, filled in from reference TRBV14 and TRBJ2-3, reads EAGVTQFPSHSVIEKGQTVTLRCDPISGHDNLYWYRRVMGKEIKFLLHFVKESKQDESGMPNNRFLAERTGGTYSTLKVQPAELEDSGVYFCASSRGGPNTDTQYFGPGTRLTVL.

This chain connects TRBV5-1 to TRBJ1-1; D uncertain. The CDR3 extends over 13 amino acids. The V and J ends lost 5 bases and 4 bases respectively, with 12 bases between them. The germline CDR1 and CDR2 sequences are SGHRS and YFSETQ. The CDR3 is CASSQATGTEAFF. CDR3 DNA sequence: TGCGCCAGCAGTCAGGCCACGGGCACTGAAGCTTTCTTT.

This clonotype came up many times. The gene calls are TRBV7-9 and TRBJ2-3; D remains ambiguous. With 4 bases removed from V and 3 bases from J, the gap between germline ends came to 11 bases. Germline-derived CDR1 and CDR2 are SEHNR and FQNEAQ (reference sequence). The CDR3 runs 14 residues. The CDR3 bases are TGTGCCAGCAGCTCTCCAATTAGTACAGATACGCAGTATTTT. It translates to CASSSPISTDTQYF.

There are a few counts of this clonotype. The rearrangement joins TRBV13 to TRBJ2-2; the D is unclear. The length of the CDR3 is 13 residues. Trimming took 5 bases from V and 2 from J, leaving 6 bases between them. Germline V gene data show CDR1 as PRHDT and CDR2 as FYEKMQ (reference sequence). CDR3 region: CASSTGNTGELFF. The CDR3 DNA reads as TGTGCCAGCAGCACCGGTAACACCGGGGAGCTGTTTTTT.

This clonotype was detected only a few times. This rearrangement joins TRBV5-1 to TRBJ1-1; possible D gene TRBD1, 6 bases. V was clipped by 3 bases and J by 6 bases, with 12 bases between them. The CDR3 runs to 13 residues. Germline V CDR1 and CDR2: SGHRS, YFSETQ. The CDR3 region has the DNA TGCGCCAGCAGCTCTACAGGGTTACCTGAAGCTTTCTTT. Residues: CASSSTGLPEAFF.

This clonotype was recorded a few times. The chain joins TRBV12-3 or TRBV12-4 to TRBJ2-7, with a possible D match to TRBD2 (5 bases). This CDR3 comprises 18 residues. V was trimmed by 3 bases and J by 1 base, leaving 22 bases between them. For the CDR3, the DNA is TGTGCCAGCAGTTTCCGCGGGTGGGGAACTAGTGTATCCTACGAGCAGTACTTC. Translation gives CASSFRGWGTSVSYEQYF.

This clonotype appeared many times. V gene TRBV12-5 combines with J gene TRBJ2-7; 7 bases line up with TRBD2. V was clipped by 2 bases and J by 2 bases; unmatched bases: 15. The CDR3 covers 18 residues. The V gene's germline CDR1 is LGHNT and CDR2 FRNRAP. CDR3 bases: TGTGCTAGTGGTTTGAAAACATTCGGGGAGGGATCTACCTACGAGCAGTACTTC. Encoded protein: CASGLKTFGEGSTYEQYF.

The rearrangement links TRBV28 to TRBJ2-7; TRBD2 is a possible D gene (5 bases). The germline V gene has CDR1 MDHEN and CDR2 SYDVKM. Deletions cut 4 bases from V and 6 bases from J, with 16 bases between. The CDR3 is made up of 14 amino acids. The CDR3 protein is CASSYPTSWVEQYF. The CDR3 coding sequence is TGTGCCAGCAGTTACCCCACTAGTTGGGTCGAGCAGTACTTC.

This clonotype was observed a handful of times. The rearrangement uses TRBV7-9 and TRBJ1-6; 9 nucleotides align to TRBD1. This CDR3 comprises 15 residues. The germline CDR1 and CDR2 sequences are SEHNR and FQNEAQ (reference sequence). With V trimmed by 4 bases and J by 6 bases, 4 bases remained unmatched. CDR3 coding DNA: TGTGCCAGCAGCTCCGAGACAGGGGGTAATTCACCCCTCCACTTT. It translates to CASSSETGGNSPLHF.

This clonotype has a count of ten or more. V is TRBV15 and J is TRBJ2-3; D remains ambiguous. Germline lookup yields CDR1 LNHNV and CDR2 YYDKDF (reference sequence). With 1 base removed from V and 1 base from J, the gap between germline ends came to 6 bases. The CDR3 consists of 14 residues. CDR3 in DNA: TGTGCCACCAGCAGAGGTTCTGGCACAGATACGCAGTATTTT. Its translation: CATSRGSGTDTQYF.